These T cell receptor beta chains were read from a single sample in a study of T cell repertoires in cytomegalovirus infection. TCRdb analysed the reads with MiXCR anew, one entry per CDR3 protein. The sample carries 250,000 or so distinct CDR3 sequences, 12% recorded once. The sample comprised PBMCs. These receptors were collected from a human donor in good health (CMV status not recorded). Some clones in this sample may be carry-over from other donors' samples. CDR3s include the opening cysteine and the closing phenylalanine or tryptophan. Fields, in order: clone size, D gene, V gene, J gene, CDR3 protein, CDR3 DNA. A D gene is named only where the DNA matches it firmly. Expanded clones get a size class; other rows say once, few or many, or leave the size out.

clone_size: .; d_call: .; v_call: TRBV19; j_call: TRBJ1-5; cdr3_aa: CASSRADSNQPQHF; cdr3_nt: TGTGCCAGTAGTAGGGCAGATAGCAATCAGCCCCAGCATTTT
clone_size: many; d_call: TRBD1; v_call: TRBV15; j_call: TRBJ2-5; cdr3_aa: CATSRGTGAQETQYF; cdr3_nt: TGTGCCACCAGCAGAGGGACAGGGGCCCAAGAGACCCAGTACTTC
clone_size: many; d_call: .; v_call: TRBV6-1; j_call: TRBJ2-3; cdr3_aa: CASSDSTDTQYF; cdr3_nt: TGTGCCAGCAGTGACAGTACAGATACGCAGTATTTT
clone_size: few; d_call: TRBD1; v_call: TRBV29-1; j_call: TRBJ1-1; cdr3_aa: CSVTGGVNTEAFF; cdr3_nt: TGCAGCGTTACAGGGGGCGTCAACACTGAAGCTTTCTTT
clone_size: many; d_call: .; v_call: TRBV19; j_call: TRBJ1-1; cdr3_aa: CASSIGWGEAFF; cdr3_nt: TGTGCCAGTAGTATAGGATGGGGTGAAGCTTTCTTT
clone_size: many; d_call: TRBD1; v_call: TRBV12-3/TRBV12-4; j_call: TRBJ2-6; cdr3_aa: CASSLATGVSGANVLTF; cdr3_nt: TGTGCCAGCAGTTTAGCGACAGGGGTCTCTGGGGCCAACGTCCTGACTTTC
clone_size: many; d_call: .; v_call: TRBV6-1; j_call: TRBJ1-4; cdr3_aa: CASQDSPNEKLFF; cdr3_nt: TGTGCCAGCCAGGACAGCCCTAATGAAAAACTGTTTTTT
clone_size: .; d_call: TRBD1; v_call: TRBV7-6; j_call: TRBJ2-7; cdr3_aa: CASSLGDRVGEQYF; cdr3_nt: TGTGCCAGCAGCTTAGGGGACAGGGTAGGCGAGCAGTACTTC
clone_size: few; d_call: .; v_call: TRBV5-1; j_call: TRBJ1-3; cdr3_aa: CASSLGKSSGNTIYF; cdr3_nt: TGCGCCAGCAGCTTGGGGAAGAGCTCTGGAAACACCATATATTTT
clone_size: many; d_call: .; v_call: TRBV7-9; j_call: TRBJ2-3; cdr3_aa: CATLRGPDTQYF; cdr3_nt: TGTGCCACACTACGGGGACCAGATACGCAGTATTTT
clone_size: many; d_call: TRBD1; v_call: TRBV7-2; j_call: TRBJ1-1; cdr3_aa: CASRRTGGATGTEAFF; cdr3_nt: TGTGCCAGCAGAAGGACAGGGGGCGCAACGGGCACTGAAGCTTTCTTT
clone_size: many; d_call: TRBD2; v_call: TRBV6-2/TRBV6-3; j_call: TRBJ2-1; cdr3_aa: CASTQEGLASDEQFF; cdr3_nt: TGTGCCAGCACCCAGGAGGGACTAGCGTCCGATGAGCAGTTCTTC
clone_size: few; d_call: .; v_call: TRBV7-3; j_call: TRBJ2-1; cdr3_aa: CASSSGPSLEQFF; cdr3_nt: TGTGCCAGCAGCTCAGGACCGTCCCTTGAGCAGTTCTTC
clone_size: few; d_call: .; v_call: TRBV19; j_call: TRBJ2-2; cdr3_aa: CASSRGNTGELFF; cdr3_nt: TGTGCCAGTAGTCGGGGAAACACCGGGGAGCTGTTTTTT
clone_size: few; d_call: .; v_call: TRBV3-1; j_call: TRBJ1-1; cdr3_aa: CASSQVGGNTEAFF; cdr3_nt: TGTGCCAGCAGCCAAGTAGGAGGGAATACTGAAGCTTTCTTT
clone_size: .; d_call: TRBD2; v_call: TRBV28; j_call: TRBJ2-2; cdr3_aa: CASSFGGRAGELFF; cdr3_nt: TGTGCCAGCAGTTTTGGCGGGAGAGCCGGGGAGCTGTTTTTT